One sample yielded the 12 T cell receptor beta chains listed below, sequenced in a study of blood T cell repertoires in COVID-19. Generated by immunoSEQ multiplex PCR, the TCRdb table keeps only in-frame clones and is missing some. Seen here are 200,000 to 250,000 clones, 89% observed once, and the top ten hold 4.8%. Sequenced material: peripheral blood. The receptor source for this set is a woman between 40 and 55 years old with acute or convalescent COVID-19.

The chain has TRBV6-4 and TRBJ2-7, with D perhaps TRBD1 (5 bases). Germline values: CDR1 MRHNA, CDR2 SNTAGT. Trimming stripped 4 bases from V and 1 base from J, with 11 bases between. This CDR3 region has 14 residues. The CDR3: CASSVKQVSYEQYV. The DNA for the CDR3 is TGTGCCAGCAGTGTGAAACAGGTTTCCTACGAGCAGTACGTC.

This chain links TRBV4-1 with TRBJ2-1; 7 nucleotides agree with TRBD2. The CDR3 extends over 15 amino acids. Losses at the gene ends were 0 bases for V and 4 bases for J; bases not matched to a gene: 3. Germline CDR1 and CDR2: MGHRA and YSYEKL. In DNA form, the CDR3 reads TGCGCCAGCAGCCAAGAACAGCGGGGTTACAATGAGCAGTTCTTC. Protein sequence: CASSQEQRGYNEQFF.

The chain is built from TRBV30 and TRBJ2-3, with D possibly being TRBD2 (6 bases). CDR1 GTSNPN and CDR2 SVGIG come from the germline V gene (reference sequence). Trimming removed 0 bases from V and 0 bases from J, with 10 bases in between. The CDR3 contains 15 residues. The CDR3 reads CAWSVLALSTDTQYF. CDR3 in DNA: TGTGCCTGGAGTGTCCTAGCGCTAAGCACAGATACGCAGTATTTT. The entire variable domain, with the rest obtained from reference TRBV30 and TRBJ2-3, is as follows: SQTIHQWPATLVQPVGSPLSLECTVEGTSNPNLYWYRQAAGRGLQLLFYSVGIGQISSEVPQNLSASRPQDRQFILSSKKLLLSDSGFYLCAWSVLALSTDTQYFGPGTRLTVL.

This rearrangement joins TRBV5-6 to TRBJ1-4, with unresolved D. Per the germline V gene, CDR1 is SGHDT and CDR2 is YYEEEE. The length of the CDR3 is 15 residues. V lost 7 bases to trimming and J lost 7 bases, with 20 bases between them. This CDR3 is CASESIAPSGEKLFF. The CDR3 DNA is TGTGCCAGCGAATCCATAGCTCCCAGTGGTGAAAAACTGTTTTTT.

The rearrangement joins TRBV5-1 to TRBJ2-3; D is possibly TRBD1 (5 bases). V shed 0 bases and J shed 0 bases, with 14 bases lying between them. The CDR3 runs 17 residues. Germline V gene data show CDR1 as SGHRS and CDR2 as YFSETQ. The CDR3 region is CASSLDPRGLSTDTQYF. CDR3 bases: TGCGCCAGCAGCTTGGATCCTAGGGGTCTCAGCACAGATACGCAGTATTTT.

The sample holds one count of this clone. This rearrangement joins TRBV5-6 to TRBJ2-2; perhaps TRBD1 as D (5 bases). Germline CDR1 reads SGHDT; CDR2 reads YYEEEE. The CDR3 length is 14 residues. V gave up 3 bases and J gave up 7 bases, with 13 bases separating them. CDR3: CASSYSLQDGELFF. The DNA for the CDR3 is TGTGCCAGCAGCTACAGCCTACAGGACGGGGAGCTGTTTTTT.

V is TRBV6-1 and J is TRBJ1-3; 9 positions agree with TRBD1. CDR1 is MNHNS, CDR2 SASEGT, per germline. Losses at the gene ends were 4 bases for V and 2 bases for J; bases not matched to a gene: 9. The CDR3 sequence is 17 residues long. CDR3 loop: CASSAPDRGVTGNTIYF. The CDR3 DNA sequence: TGTGCCAGCAGTGCCCCGGACAGGGGAGTAACTGGAAACACCATATATTTT.

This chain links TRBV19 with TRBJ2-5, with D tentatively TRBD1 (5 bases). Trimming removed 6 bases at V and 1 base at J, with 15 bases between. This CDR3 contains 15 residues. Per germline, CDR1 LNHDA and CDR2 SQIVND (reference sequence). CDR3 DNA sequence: TGTGCCAGTAGCGACAGTTCCGAAGGCCAAGAGACCCAGTACTTC. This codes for CASSDSSEGQETQYF. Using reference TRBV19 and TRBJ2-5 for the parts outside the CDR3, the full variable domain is DGGITQSPKYLFRKEGQNVTLSCEQNLNHDAMYWYRQDPGQGLRLIYYSQIVNDFQKGDIAEGYSVSREKKESFPLTVTSAQKNPTAFYLCASSDSSEGQETQYFGPGTRLLVL.

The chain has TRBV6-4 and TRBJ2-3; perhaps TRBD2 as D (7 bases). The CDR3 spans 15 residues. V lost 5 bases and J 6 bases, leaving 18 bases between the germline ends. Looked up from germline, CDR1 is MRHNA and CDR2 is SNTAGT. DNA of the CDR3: TGTGCCAGCAGTACGGGGGGCACCACCTTGGATACGCAGTATTTT. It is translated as CASSTGGTTLDTQYF.

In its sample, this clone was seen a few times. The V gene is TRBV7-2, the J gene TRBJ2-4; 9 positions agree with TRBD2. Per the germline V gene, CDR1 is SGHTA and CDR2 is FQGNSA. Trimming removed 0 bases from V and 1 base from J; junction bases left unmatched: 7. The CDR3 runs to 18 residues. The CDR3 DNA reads TGTGCCAGCAGCTTAGCGGTTGGCGGGGGGGCCGCCAAAAACATTCAGTACTTC. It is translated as CASSLAVGGGAAKNIQYF.

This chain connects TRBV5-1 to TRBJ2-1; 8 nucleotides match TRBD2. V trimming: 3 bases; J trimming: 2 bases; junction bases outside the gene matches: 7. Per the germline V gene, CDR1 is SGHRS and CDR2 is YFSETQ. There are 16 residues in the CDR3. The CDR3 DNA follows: TGCGCCAGCAGCTCGGAACGGGGGGGCCCCTACAATGAGCAGTTCTTC. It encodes CASSSERGGPYNEQFF.

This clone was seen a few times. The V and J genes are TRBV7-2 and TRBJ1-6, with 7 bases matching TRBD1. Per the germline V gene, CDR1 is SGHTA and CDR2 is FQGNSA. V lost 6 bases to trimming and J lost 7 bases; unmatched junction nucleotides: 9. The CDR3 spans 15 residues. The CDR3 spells CASRAATGRNSPLHF. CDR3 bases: TGTGCCAGCAGGGCAGCGACAGGGCGGAATTCACCCCTCCACTTT.